Following are 10 T cell receptor beta chains from one sample sequenced in a study of blood T cell repertoires in COVID-19. The protocol was immunoSEQ multiplex PCR, while the TCRdb copy is restricted to in-frame clones and leaves out a portion. The top ten hold 0.94% of the sample, which has 250,000 to 350,000 clones, around 90% seen once. Source material: peripheral blood. These receptors were taken from a middle-aged woman who had recovered from COVID-19.

Only one count was recorded for this clone. The chain couples TRBV27 to TRBJ1-6, with TRBD1 matching 7 bases. The CDR3 has 15 amino acids. Germline values: CDR1 MNHEY, CDR2 SMNVEV (reference sequence). After removal of 5 bases from V and 5 bases from J, the junction contained 6 bases not matched to a gene. In nucleotides, the CDR3 is TGTGCCAGCAGTCCAGACAGGGTTCATAATTCACCCCTCCACTTT. The encoded protein is CASSPDRVHNSPLHF.

The V and J genes are TRBV28 and TRBJ1-1, with TRBD1 matching 8 bases. CDR1 MDHEN and CDR2 SYDVKM come from the germline V gene. The CDR3 has 14 residues. V lost 3 bases and J lost 5; bases outside the gene matches: 5. In nucleotides, the CDR3 is TGTGCCAGCAGTTTCCTGGACAGGGAGACTGAAGCTTTCTTT. This gives the protein CASSFLDRETEAFF.

This clone was found once. This rearrangement joins TRBV4-1 to TRBJ2-3; 13 nucleotides align to TRBD2. The ends lost 1 base at V and 1 base at J; junction bases unmatched: 8. Germline assignment: CDR1 MGHRA and CDR2 YSYEKL. The CDR3 runs to 19 residues. CDR3 loop: CASSQVGTSGIRRTDTQYF. The CDR3 coding sequence is TGCGCCAGCAGCCAAGTGGGGACTAGCGGGATCCGCCGCACAGATACGCAGTATTTT.

The V and J genes are TRBV27 and TRBJ2-1; TRBD2 is a possible D gene (5 bases). The CDR3 contains 16 residues. The germline V gene encodes CDR1 MNHEY and CDR2 SMNVEV (reference sequence). Trimming removed 5 bases from V and 3 bases from J, with 17 bases in between. The CDR3, as DNA: TGTGCCAGCAGTCCGGACTTAGCACCACTCTACAATGAGCAGTTCTTC. It specifies CASSPDLAPLYNEQFF.

V and J are TRBV5-7 and TRBJ2-5; 8 bases agree with TRBD2. TRBV5-7 is an open reading frame whose function is uncertain. The J segment lost 4 bases and the V segment lost 7 bases, leaving 15 bases of the junction unmatched. This CDR3 spans 16 amino acids. This chain's CDR3 is CASGCKREHTSETQYF. CDR3 DNA sequence: TGTGCCAGCGGATGCAAGCGGGAGCATACGTCAGAGACCCAGTACTTC.

The chain employs TRBV24-1 and TRBJ2-1, with TRBD2 matching over 12 bases. Germline V gene sequence: CDR1 KGHDR, CDR2 SFDVKD. Unmatched junction bases numbered 10, after V lost 3 bases and J lost 8 bases. The CDR3 sequence is 17 residues long. CDR3: CATSDPGLAGPGDEQFF. The CDR3 coding sequence is TGTGCCACCAGTGATCCCGGACTAGCGGGGCCAGGGGATGAGCAGTTCTTC.

The chain joins TRBV5-1 to TRBJ2-3, with 9 positions matching TRBD1. The CDR3 is 14 residues long. From germline, CDR1 is SGHRS and CDR2 YFSETQ. J lost 3 bases, V lost 4 bases, and 3 bases had no gene match. The CDR3 loop is CASSKGTGTDTQYF. CDR3 coding DNA: TGCGCCAGCAGCAAAGGGACAGGGACAGATACGCAGTATTTT.

CDR3 nucleotide sequence: TGTGCCAGCCGCGAAGTCGTTCCAGATACGCAGTATTTT. Its protein product is CASREVVPDTQYF. The chain has TRBV6-6 and TRBJ2-3; D is ambiguous. Deletions cut 8 bases from V and 4 bases from J, with 13 bases between. Germline V lookup: CDR1 MNHNY, CDR2 SVGAGI (reference sequence). The CDR3 has 13 amino acids.

The V call is TRBV30, the J call TRBJ2-5, with D possibly matching TRBD1 (5 bases). This CDR3 comprises 14 residues. The V end was cut by 0 bases, the J end by 2 bases, with 10 bases between. The germline CDR1 and CDR2 sequences are GTSNPN and SVGIG (reference sequence). The CDR3 sequence: CAWSVGAAQETQYF. As DNA, the CDR3 is TGTGCCTGGAGTGTAGGGGCAGCACAAGAGACCCAGTACTTC.

A note on this clone: The sample holds other DNA sequences that translate to the same CDR3. The V and J genes are TRBV18 and TRBJ2-5; possibly TRBD2 for D (5 bases). The germline gives CDR1 KGHSH, CDR2 LQKENI. The CDR3 contains 13 residues. V lost 3 bases and J lost 1, with 6 bases in between. CDR3 sequence (DNA): TGTGCCAGCTCACCCCGGGGCCAAGAGACCCAGTACTTC. As protein: CASSPRGQETQYF.